This entry concerns a single TCR beta chain. Its antigen is currently unknown. The RNA, about 0.45 to 1 ug, was put through reverse transcription using random hexamers. TCRdb fed the immunoSEQ multiplex PCR reads into MiXCR, producing one record per CDR3 protein. The profile covers about 180,000 distinct CDR3 sequences, with approximately 95% appearing a single time and less than 0.15% taken by the ten largest. The V gene lost 6 bases and the J gene lost 1 base, with 17 bases spanning the gap. Per germline, CDR1 DFQATT and CDR2 SNEGSKA (reference sequence). This CDR3 is built from 15 residues. The sample comes from a study of CD8 T cells in Susac syndrome. Across the whole study: Patients with Susac syndrome were, at the time of blood collection, therapy-naive, maintained on corticosteroids, or maintained on intravenous immunoglobulin alone. Regarding the study as a whole: CD4+ repertoires of Susac syndrome patients lacked detectable clonal expansion.

Sequencing of TCR beta was performed on blood CD8+ and CD4+ T cells. The diagnostic criteria were recently defined, and patients with Susac syndrome met them for definite or probable disease. This clonotype was sampled from a human donor with Susac syndrome. The sequenced sample was CD4+ T cells from PBMCs. V and J are TRBV20-1 and TRBJ2-3; D gene ambiguous. The CDR3 nucleotides are TGCAGTGCCCCATCTGCGTTGGGCGGCACAGATACGCAGTATTTT. Translation gives CSAPSALGGTDTQYF.